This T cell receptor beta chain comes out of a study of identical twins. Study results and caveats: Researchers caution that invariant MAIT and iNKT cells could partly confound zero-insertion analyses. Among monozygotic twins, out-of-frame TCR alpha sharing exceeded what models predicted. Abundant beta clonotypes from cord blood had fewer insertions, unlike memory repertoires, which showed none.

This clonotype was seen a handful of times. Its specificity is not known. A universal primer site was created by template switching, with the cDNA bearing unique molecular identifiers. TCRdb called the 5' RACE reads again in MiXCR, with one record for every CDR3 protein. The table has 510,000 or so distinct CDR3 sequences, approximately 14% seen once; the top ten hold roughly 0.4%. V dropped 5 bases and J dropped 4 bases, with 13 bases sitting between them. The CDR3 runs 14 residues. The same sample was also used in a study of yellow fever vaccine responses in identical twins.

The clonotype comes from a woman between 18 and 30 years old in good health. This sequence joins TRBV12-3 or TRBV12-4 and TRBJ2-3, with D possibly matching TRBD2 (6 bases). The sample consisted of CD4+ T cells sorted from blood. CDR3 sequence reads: CASSNLGLSDTQYF. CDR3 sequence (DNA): TGTGCCAGCAGTAACCTGGGACTTTCAGATACGCAGTATTTT.